One sample yielded the 6 T cell receptor beta chains listed below, sequenced in a study of post-analysis software for immune sequencing data. What these receptors recognize is not known. The TCR beta cDNA libraries contained unique molecular identifiers. TCRdb reprocessed the PCR reads via MiXCR and lists one record per CDR3 protein. The sample lists about 400,000 distinct CDR3 sequences; 30% to 45% were seen once. Findings and caveats of the study: About five TRBV segments appeared more often in patients than in controls, and TRBV5-6, TRBV5-1 and TRBV20-1 were among these.

Material: blood. The receptors were sampled from a girl aged 5-17 years with multiple sclerosis.

This chain links TRBV4-1 with TRBJ2-3; possible D gene TRBD2, 6 bases. The germline V gene has CDR1 MGHRA and CDR2 YSYEKL. Trimming took 6 bases from V and 0 from J, leaving 10 bases between them. CDR3 length equals 14 residues. The CDR3: CASRAGPSTDTQYF. CDR3 DNA: TGCGCCAGCAGGGCGGGACCCAGCACAGATACGCAGTATTTT.

The chain couples TRBV20-1 to TRBJ2-1, with D possibly being TRBD1 (6 bases). V shed 1 base and J shed 0 bases, with 13 bases lying between them. There are 16 residues in the CDR3. Germline V gives CDR1 DFQATT, CDR2 SNEGSKA (reference sequence). The CDR3 is CSARAPTGHSYNEQFF. The DNA for the CDR3 is TGCAGTGCTAGAGCACCCACAGGGCACTCCTACAATGAGCAGTTCTTC.

CDR3 sequence (DNA): TGTGCCAGCAGTTCGGACCTACATCTCGATACGCAGTATTTT. Translation gives CASSSDLHLDTQYF. The chain carries TRBV27 and TRBJ2-3; no reliable D call. This CDR3 is 14 amino acids long. The ends were cut back, 4 bases at V and 6 bases at J, with 14 bases in the middle. Germline loops: CDR1 MNHEY, CDR2 SMNVEV (reference sequence).

This clonotype appeared once. V gene TRBV4-1 combines with J gene TRBJ2-1, with TRBD2 identical over 9 bases. The J segment lost 2 bases and the V segment lost 0 bases, leaving 5 bases of the junction unmatched. The germline gives CDR1 MGHRA, CDR2 YSYEKL. CDR3 length: 17 residues. The CDR3 sequence: CASSQEGGGAPYNEQFF. In DNA, the CDR3 is TGCGCCAGCAGCCAAGAGGGCGGGGGGGCGCCCTACAATGAGCAGTTCTTC.

J is TRBJ1-6 and V is TRBV27; tentatively, D is TRBD1 (5 bases). This CDR3 has 15 residues. Germline CDR1 MNHEY, CDR2 SMNVEV (reference sequence). V was trimmed by 6 bases and J by 7 bases, leaving 16 bases between them. The CDR3: CASSFQGIWNSPLHF. The CDR3 DNA reads as TGTGCCAGCAGCTTTCAGGGAATATGGAATTCACCCCTCCACTTT.

The V and J genes are TRBV5-1 and TRBJ2-1; 8 nucleotides match TRBD2. CDR1 is SGHRS, CDR2 YFSETQ, per germline. The CDR3 sequence is 15 residues long. V gave up 5 bases and J gave up 7 bases; unmatched junction bases: 11. The CDR3 nucleotides are TGCGCCAGCAGTCCGGGACTAGTGGCTCCAAATGAGCAGTTCTTC. Protein product: CASSPGLVAPNEQFF.